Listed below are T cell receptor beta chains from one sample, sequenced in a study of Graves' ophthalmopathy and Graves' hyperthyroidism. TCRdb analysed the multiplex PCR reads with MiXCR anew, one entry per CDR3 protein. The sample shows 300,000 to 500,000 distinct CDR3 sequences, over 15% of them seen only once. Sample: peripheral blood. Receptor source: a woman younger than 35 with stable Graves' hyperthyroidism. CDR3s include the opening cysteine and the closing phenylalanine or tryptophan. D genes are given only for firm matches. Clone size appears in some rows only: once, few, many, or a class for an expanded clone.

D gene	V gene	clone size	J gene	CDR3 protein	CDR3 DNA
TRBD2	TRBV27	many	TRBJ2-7	CASSLLAGGREQYF	TGTGCCAGCAGTTTGCTAGCGGGGGGGCGCGAGCAGTACTTC
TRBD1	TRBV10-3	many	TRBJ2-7	CAIKGQGLFYEQYF	TGTGCCATCAAGGGACAGGGGCTCTTCTACGAGCAGTACTTC
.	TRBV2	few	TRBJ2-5	CASSRNGETQYF	TGTGCCAGCAGTAGGAACGGAGAGACCCAGTACTTC
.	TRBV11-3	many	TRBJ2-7	CASSNRRSEQYF	TGTGCCAGCAGCAACCGCCGGAGTGAGCAGTACTTC
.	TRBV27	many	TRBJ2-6	CASSLGGTDVLTF	TGTGCCAGCAGTTTAGGCGGGACAGACGTCCTGACTTTC
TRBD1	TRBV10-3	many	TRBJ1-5	CAYKATGGLSNQPQHF	TGTGCCTATAAGGCGACAGGGGGCCTCAGCAATCAGCCCCAGCATTTT
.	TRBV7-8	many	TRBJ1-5	CASSLVGGPPQHF	TGTGCCAGCAGCTTAGTAGGGGGTCCGCCCCAGCATTTT
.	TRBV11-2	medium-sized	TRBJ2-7	CASSLGPLSYEQYF	TGTGCCAGCAGCTTAGGCCCCCTCTCCTACGAGCAGTACTTC
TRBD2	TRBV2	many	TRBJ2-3	CASSGLAGMGIDTQYF	TGTGCCAGCAGTGGACTAGCGGGGATGGGGATAGATACGCAGTATTTT
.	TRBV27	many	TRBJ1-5	CASRTAYSNQPQHF	TGTGCCAGCAGGACAGCTTATAGCAATCAGCCCCAGCATTTT
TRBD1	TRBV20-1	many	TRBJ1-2	CSAEGTGYGYTF	TGCAGTGCAGAGGGGACAGGGTATGGCTACACCTTC
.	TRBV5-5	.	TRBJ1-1	CASSFQRRETEAFF	TGTGCCAGCAGCTTTCAGAGGCGGGAGACTGAAGCTTTCTTT
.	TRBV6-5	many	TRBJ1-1	CASSYGSWDTEAFF	TGTGCCAGCAGTTACGGGAGCTGGGACACTGAAGCTTTCTTT
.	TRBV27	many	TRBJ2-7	CASSFNAGTRLYEQYF	TGTGCCAGCAGCTTCAATGCCGGGACTCGTCTCTACGAGCAGTACTTC
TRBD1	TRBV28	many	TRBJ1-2	CASSYSRGSGYGYTF	TGTGCCAGCAGTTACTCCAGGGGGAGCGGCTATGGCTACACCTTC
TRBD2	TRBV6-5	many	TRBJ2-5	CASSKSLAAQETQYF	TGTGCCAGCAGCAAATCACTAGCGGCACAAGAGACCCAGTACTTC
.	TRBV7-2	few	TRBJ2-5	CASSLGLRSKYF	TGTGCCAGCAGCTTAGGTTTGAGATCCAAATACTTC
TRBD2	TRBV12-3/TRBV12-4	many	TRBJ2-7	CASSGGAAYEQYF	TGTGCCAGCAGCGGGGGGGCGGCCTACGAGCAGTACTTC
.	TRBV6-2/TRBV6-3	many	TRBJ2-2	CASSPFTGNTGELFF	TGTGCCAGCAGTCCCTTCACGGGTAACACCGGGGAGCTGTTTTTT
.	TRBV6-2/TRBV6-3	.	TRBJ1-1	CASSYSLGRKTEAFF	TGTGCCAGCAGTTACTCGCTAGGGAGGAAAACTGAAGCTTTCTTT
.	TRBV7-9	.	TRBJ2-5	CASSNTGSGETQYF	TGTGCCAGCAGTAACACCGGGTCAGGGGAGACCCAGTACTTC
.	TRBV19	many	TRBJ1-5	CASSPTGFGAFEPQHF	TGTGCCAGTAGTCCCACAGGGTTTGGGGCCTTTGAGCCCCAGCATTTT
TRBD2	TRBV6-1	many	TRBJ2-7	CASSGTGLGGEQYF	TGTGCCAGCAGTGGGACGGGTCTCGGGGGGGAGCAGTACTTC
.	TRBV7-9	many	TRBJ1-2	CASSLDGYTF	TGTGCCAGCAGCTTGGATGGCTACACCTTC
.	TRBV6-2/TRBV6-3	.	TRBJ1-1	CASRYGHFNTEAFF	TGTGCCAGCAGATACGGACACTTCAACACTGAAGCTTTCTTT
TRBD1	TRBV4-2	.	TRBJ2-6	CASSRLGQGAFGSGANVLTF	TGTGCCAGCAGCCGCCTTGGACAGGGGGCTTTTGGATCTGGGGCCAACGTCCTGACTTTC
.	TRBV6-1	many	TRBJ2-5	CASSERSGRWGETQYF	TGTGCCAGCAGTGAAAGGTCGGGCAGGTGGGGAGAGACCCAGTACTTC
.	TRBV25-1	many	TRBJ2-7	CASSELRRSDEQYF	TGTGCCAGCAGTGAATTGCGCCGATCGGACGAGCAGTACTTC
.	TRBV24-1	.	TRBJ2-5	CVTSDRLPGEETQYF	TGTGTCACCAGTGATCGACTACCTGGAGAAGAGACCCAGTACTTC
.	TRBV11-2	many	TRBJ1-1	CASSVPSGERGEAFF	TGTGCCAGCAGCGTTCCCTCGGGGGAAAGAGGTGAAGCTTTCTTT
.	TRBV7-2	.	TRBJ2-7	CASSLGLGGYEQYF	TGTGCCAGCAGCTTAGGCCTAGGGGGGTACGAGCAGTACTTC